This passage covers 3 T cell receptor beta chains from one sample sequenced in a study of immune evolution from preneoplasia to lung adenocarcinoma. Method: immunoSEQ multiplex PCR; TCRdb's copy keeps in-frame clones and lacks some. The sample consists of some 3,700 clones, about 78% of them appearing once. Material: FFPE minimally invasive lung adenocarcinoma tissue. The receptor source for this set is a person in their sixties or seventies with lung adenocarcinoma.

CDR3 nucleotides: TGTGCCAGCAGTCGGGGCGCTTGGGCTTCACCCCTCCACTTT. Translating gives CASSRGAWASPLHF. The chain has TRBV27 and TRBJ1-6; weak D call: TRBD1 (5 bases). The CDR3 has 14 residues. The germline V gene encodes CDR1 MNHEY and CDR2 SMNVEV (reference sequence). Trimming removed 5 bases from V and 9 bases from J, with 14 bases in between.

The CDR3 sequence is CASSLALGAETQYF. The CDR3, as DNA: TGTGCCAGCAGCTTAGCGCTGGGTGCGGAGACCCAGTACTTC. This sequence joins TRBV7-8 and TRBJ2-5; D not resolved. The CDR3 loop spans 14 amino acids. V was cut by 0 bases and J by 5 bases, with 10 bases left in between. The germline CDR1 and CDR2 sequences are SGHVS and FQNEAQ.

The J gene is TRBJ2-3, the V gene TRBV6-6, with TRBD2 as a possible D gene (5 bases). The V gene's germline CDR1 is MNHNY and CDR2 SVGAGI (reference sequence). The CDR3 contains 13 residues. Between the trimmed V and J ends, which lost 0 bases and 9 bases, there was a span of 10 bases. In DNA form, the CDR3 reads TGTGCCAGCAGTTACTCGGATCTAGCAACGCAGTATTTT. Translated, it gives CASSYSDLATQYF.